The clone carrying this TCR beta chain was seen repeatedly, ten times or more. What it binds is not known. Trimming pared 2 bases from V and 10 bases from J, leaving 12 bases between. Germline values: CDR1 MNHNY, CDR2 SVGAGI (reference sequence). This CDR3 comprises 13 residues. From the 5' RACE reads, TCRdb called clonotypes with MiXCR, one entry per CDR3 protein. The sample includes 300,000 to 350,000 distinct CDR3 sequences, roughly 4.3% of them seen just once. The sample originates from a study of T cells after yellow fever vaccination. Overall study results and limits: FACS-sorted repertoires could harbor abundant contaminating bulk-population clonotypes. Subsequent booster samples again held most clones from primary vaccination (around 96% CD4, roughly 88% CD8).

The specimen was PBMCs, collected 5 days after the yellow fever booster vaccination. The chain links TRBV6-6 to TRBJ2-4, with a weak D call TRBD1 (6 bases). The origin of this receptor is a man aged 18 to 35 who received the YFV17D yellow fever vaccine. In nucleotides, the CDR3 is TGTGCCAGCAGTTACGGGGCAGGGGTAATTCAGTACTTC. Protein: CASSYGAGVIQYF.